Following are 21 T cell receptor beta chains from one sample sequenced in a study of T cell responses to AZD1222 COVID-19 vaccine. Measured with immunoSEQ multiplex PCR; TCRdb has only the in-frame clones, and not every one. This table has approximately 81,000 clones, roughly 85% appearing once. The sequencing used peripheral blood, collected 28 days after the second AZD1222 dose. The receptor set was obtained from an adult who received the AZD1222 COVID-19 vaccine.

The rearrangement links TRBV30 to TRBJ1-3; D is unresolved. This CDR3 region has 14 residues. Per the germline V gene, CDR1 is GTSNPN and CDR2 is SVGIG (reference sequence). V dropped 1 base and J dropped 2 bases, with 9 bases sitting between them. The CDR3 region has the DNA TGTGCCTGGAGTGCGAAAAGAGCTGGAAACACCATATATTTT. The encoded protein is CAWSAKRAGNTIYF.

The chain couples TRBV29-1 to TRBJ2-3, with D unclear. With 7 bases removed from V and 1 base from J, the gap between germline ends came to 9 bases. The germline CDR1 and CDR2 sequences are SQVTM and ANQGSEA. The CDR3 consists of 12 residues. The CDR3 loop reads CSAALGTDTQYF. In nucleotides, the CDR3 is TGCAGCGCCGCGCTGGGCACAGATACGCAGTATTTT.

CDR3: CASSQDSQGRKAFF. In DNA form, the CDR3 reads TGTGCCAGCAGCCAAGATTCACAGGGGCGGAAGGCTTTCTTT. V usage is TRBV3-1 (or the pseudogene TRBV3-2) and J usage is TRBJ1-1, with TRBD1 identical over 7 bases. Germline values: CDR1 LGHDT, CDR2 YNNKEL (reference sequence). The CDR3 extends over 14 amino acids. The junction had 9 bases not matched to a gene; V was cut back by 0 bases and J by 11 bases.

The CDR3 loop reads CASSYSSGGRGTEAFF. The CDR3 coding sequence is TGTGCCAGCAGTTACTCATCAGGGGGCAGGGGCACTGAAGCTTTCTTT. The chain has TRBV6-2 or TRBV6-3 and TRBJ1-1; 8 nucleotides line up with TRBD1. V shed 0 bases, J shed 4 bases, and the junction held 7 bases outside the gene matches. Germline assignment: CDR1 MNHEY and CDR2 SVGEGT. This CDR3 has 16 amino acids.

The table lists this clone with a few counts. The rearrangement joins TRBV6-1 to TRBJ2-7; 10 bases match TRBD1. This CDR3 comprises 15 residues. The trim removed 2 bases at V and 3 bases at J, leaving 4 bases unmatched. The germline CDR1 and CDR2 sequences are MNHNS and SASEGT. Here the CDR3 DNA reads TGTGCCAGCAGTGAAACATGGACAGGGGGCTACGAGCAGTACTTC. This encodes CASSETWTGGYEQYF.

The V call is TRBV9, the J call TRBJ2-5; D might be TRBD2 (6 bases). The CDR3 extends over 15 amino acids. Germline CDR1 reads SGDLS; CDR2 reads YYNGEE. Between the trimmed V and J ends, which lost 0 bases and 4 bases, there was a span of 13 bases. DNA of the CDR3: TGTGCCAGCAGCGTAGGGGGAGGCCCTAGAGAGACCCAGTACTTC. Encoded protein: CASSVGGGPRETQYF.

The rearrangement joins TRBV6-1 to TRBJ2-3, with 10 bases matching TRBD2. J gave up 6 bases and V 2 bases, and 5 bases lay outside the gene matches. CDR1 and CDR2 (germline): MNHNS, SASEGT. The CDR3 consists of 15 residues. Here the CDR3 DNA reads TGTGCCAGCAGTGAATCTAGCGGGAGTGGGGATACGCAGTATTTT. Its translation: CASSESSGSGDTQYF.

The rearrangement uses TRBV16 and TRBJ1-1; D remains unclear. The CDR3 is 12 residues long. CDR1 is KGHSY, CDR2 FQNENV, per germline. V was clipped by 6 bases and J by 1 base, with 6 bases between them. For the CDR3, the DNA is TGTGCCAGCAGTAGGGCGAACACTGAAGCTTTCTTT. This gives the protein CASSRANTEAFF.

The chain joins TRBV28 to TRBJ1-5; possibly TRBD1 for D (5 bases). The CDR3 contains 18 residues. Per germline, CDR1 MDHEN and CDR2 SYDVKM. V shed 3 bases and J shed 5 bases, with 23 bases lying between them. The CDR3 spells CASSFGTMSQGVDQPQHF. The CDR3 nucleotides read TGTGCCAGCAGTTTTGGGACTATGAGCCAGGGAGTGGATCAGCCCCAGCATTTT.

The chain uses TRBV11-2 and TRBJ1-2; D call uncertain. V dropped 3 bases and J dropped 5 bases, with 10 bases sitting between them. The CDR3 spans 13 residues. CDR1 is SGHAT and CDR2 is FQNNGV in the germline V gene. The CDR3 region has the DNA TGTGCCAGCAGCTTTAGGGTAGGATATGGCTACACCTTC. It yields the protein CASSFRVGYGYTF.

This chain joins TRBV11-3 and TRBJ2-1; TRBD2 matches at 7 bases. With 5 bases clipped from V and 5 bases from J, the junction kept 12 bases outside the gene matches. Germline CDR1 and CDR2: SGHNT and YENEEA. This CDR3 region has 16 residues. The CDR3 protein is CASSPGLTTSDNEQFF. CDR3 DNA sequence: TGTGCCAGCAGCCCGGGACTAACGACTTCAGACAATGAGCAGTTCTTC.

This chain uses TRBV23-1 with TRBJ1-2, with TRBD1 matching 7 bases. TRBV23-1 is identified as an open reading frame with a role that is uncertain. The CDR3 consists of 13 residues. Trimming at V came to 8 bases and at J to 5 bases, leaving 8 bases not matched to a gene. CDR3 nucleotides: TGCGCCAGCGGGAAGGGGGCCCCGTATGGCTACACCTTC. The encoded protein is CASGKGAPYGYTF.

The chain employs TRBV28 and TRBJ1-1, with no clear D. The CDR3 is 14 amino acids. CDR1 MDHEN and CDR2 SYDVKM come from the germline V gene. V lost 6 bases, J lost 1 base, and 12 bases lay in between. CDR3 sequence: CASSPSGSNTEAFF. The CDR3 coding sequence is TGTGCCAGCAGCCCTTCGGGGTCGAACACTGAAGCTTTCTTT.

The rearrangement links TRBV7-2 to TRBJ1-5; no clear D. The V gene's germline CDR1 is SGHTA and CDR2 FQGNSA. Trimming pared 7 bases from V and 0 bases from J, leaving 13 bases between. The CDR3 is made up of 15 amino acids. The CDR3 region is CASNLGPYSNQPQHF. CDR3 coding DNA: TGTGCCAGCAACCTGGGCCCTTATAGCAATCAGCCCCAGCATTTT.

V is TRBV19 and J is TRBJ1-3; 7 positions match TRBD1. The trim removed 4 bases at V and 4 bases at J, leaving 7 bases unmatched. CDR1 and CDR2 (germline): LNHDA, SQIVND (reference sequence). The CDR3 is made up of 15 amino acids. The CDR3, as DNA: TGTGCCAGTAGTAGTGGTCAGGGGGAAGGAAACACCATATATTTT. Protein product: CASSSGQGEGNTIYF. The full variable domain, with the rest looked up from reference TRBV19 and TRBJ1-3, is DGGITQSPKYLFRKEGQNVTLSCEQNLNHDAMYWYRQDPGQGLRLIYYSQIVNDFQKGDIAEGYSVSREKKESFPLTVTSAQKNPTAFYLCASSSGQGEGNTIYFGEGSWLTVV.

The chain joins TRBV27 to TRBJ2-1, with 13 positions matching TRBD2. The CDR3 covers 21 residues. V shed 0 bases and J 2 bases; nucleotides not matched to a gene: 13. Germline loops: CDR1 MNHEY, CDR2 SMNVEV (reference sequence). For the CDR3, the DNA is TGTGCCAGCAGTTTATCGAGGACCGGGACTAGCGGGATGGGCCCCTACAATGAGCAGTTCTTC. This translates into CASSLSRTGTSGMGPYNEQFF.

The chain couples TRBV28 to TRBJ1-2; a weak D match, TRBD1 (6 bases). CDR1 and CDR2 from the germline V gene are MDHEN and SYDVKM. The CDR3 totals 17 residues. Trimming stripped 7 bases from V and 3 bases from J, with 24 bases between. CDR3 protein: CASTASLGGAFDYGYTF. CDR3 sequence (DNA): TGTGCCAGCACCGCCTCCCTGGGGGGGGCATTTGACTATGGCTACACCTTC.

The chain is built from TRBV18 and TRBJ1-1; TRBD1 is a possible D gene (5 bases). The germline V and J ends were trimmed by 2 bases and 5 bases, with 21 bases remaining between them. This CDR3 has 17 residues. Germline V gene data show CDR1 as KGHSH and CDR2 as LQKENI. Here the CDR3 reads CASSPTENGPRGTEAFF. The DNA for the CDR3 is TGTGCCAGCTCACCAACGGAAAACGGGCCCCGGGGGACTGAAGCTTTCTTT.

This clone has a single count. The genes are TRBV18 and TRBJ1-2; 7 nucleotides align to TRBD1. Germline-derived CDR1 and CDR2 are KGHSH and LQKENI. CDR3 length: 13 residues. J lost 6 bases, V lost 3 bases, and 4 bases had no gene match. CDR3 protein: CASSPGQTHGYTF. The CDR3 DNA is TGTGCCAGCTCACCGGGACAGACCCATGGCTACACCTTC.

The chain carries TRBV23-1 and TRBJ1-5, with 9 bases fitting TRBD1. TRBV23-1 is annotated as an ORF whose role is uncertain. The CDR3 spans 18 residues. V was clipped by 6 bases and J by 6 bases; unmatched bases: 18. As DNA, the CDR3 is TGCGCCAGCAGATACACACCCCGGGGACAGGGTAAGTGTCAGCCCCAGCATTTT. Protein product: CASRYTPRGQGKCQPQHF.

The rearrangement links TRBV28 to TRBJ1-1; maybe TRBD1 (5 bases). The ends were cut back, 5 bases at V and 7 bases at J, with 11 bases in the middle. The germline CDR1 and CDR2 sequences are MDHEN and SYDVKM. There are 12 residues in the CDR3. CDR3 nucleotide sequence: TGTGCCAGCAGTGACAGCAGGCATGAAGCTTTCTTT. As protein: CASSDSRHEAFF.